This T cell receptor (beta chain) was obtained from a study of control samples from healthy donors and cancer patients (dated by TCRdb to 2020 to 2022). Library preparation used the immunoSEQ multiplex PCR assay. As stored in TCRdb, this immuneACCESS dataset retains in-frame rearrangements with V and J assigned. A fraction of the clones does not appear; measured against another copy, unresolved V genes explain less than half of the discrepancy, and the remainder lacks a known reason. The sample contains 350,000 to 450,000 clones, about nine tenths of them found a single time. The ten largest clones take up roughly 6.4% of the sample. Worth noting for this clone: There is no known antigen for this receptor. Base-call qualities are not available, and no considerably larger clone is one nucleotide away.

Relative to germline, V is 2 bases shorter and J is 1 base shorter, with 12 bases between their ends. There are 17 amino acids in the CDR3, from cysteine to phenylalanine inclusive. The entry retains the CDR3 DNA only, 51 bases that are in frame from base 1. CDR1 SGHTA and CDR2 FQGTGA are derived from the germline V gene. The origin of this receptor is a middle-aged man with head and neck cancer. The specimen was PBMCs. The sequence is built from TRBV7-3 and TRBJ2-6; TRBD1 might be the D gene, on 5 matching bases. The CDR3 reads CASSLGASHSGANVLTF. The nucleotides are TGTGCCAGCAGCTTAGGGGCAAGTCATTCTGGGGCCAACGTCCTGACTTTC.